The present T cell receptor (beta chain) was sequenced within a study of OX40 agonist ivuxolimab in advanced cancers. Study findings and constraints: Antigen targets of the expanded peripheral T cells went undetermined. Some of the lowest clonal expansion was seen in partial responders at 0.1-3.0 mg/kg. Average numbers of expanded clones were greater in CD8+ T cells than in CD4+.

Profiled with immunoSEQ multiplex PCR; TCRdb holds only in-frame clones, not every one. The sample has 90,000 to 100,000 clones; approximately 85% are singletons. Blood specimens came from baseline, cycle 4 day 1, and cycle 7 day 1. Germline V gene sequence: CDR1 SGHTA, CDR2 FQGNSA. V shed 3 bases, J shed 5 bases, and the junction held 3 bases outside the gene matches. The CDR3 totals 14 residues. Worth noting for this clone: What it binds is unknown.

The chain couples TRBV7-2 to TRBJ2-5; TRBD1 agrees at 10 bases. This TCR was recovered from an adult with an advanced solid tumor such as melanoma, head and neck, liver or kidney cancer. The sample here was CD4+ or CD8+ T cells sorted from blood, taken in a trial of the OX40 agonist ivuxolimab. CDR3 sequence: CASSFDRGQETQYF. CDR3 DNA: TGTGCCAGCAGCTTCGACAGGGGGCAGGAGACCCAGTACTTC.